A single sample gave rise to the 31 T cell receptor beta chains below, sequenced in a study of blood T cell repertoires in COVID-19. Sequencing used immunoSEQ multiplex PCR; TCRdb keeps in-frame clones, though not all of them. Among about 210,000 clones, around 83% were seen once, and the ten largest hold under 3.5%. Input material: peripheral blood. The source of these receptors is a man aged 50-59 years with active or convalescent COVID-19.

The CDR3 here is CASISERPSGNTIYF. The CDR3 bases are TGTGCCAGTATATCGGAGAGACCCTCTGGAAACACCATATATTTT. The chain combines TRBV19 with TRBJ1-3; D uncertain. V dropped 7 bases and J dropped 0 bases, with 13 bases sitting between them. CDR3 length equals 15 residues. Germline values: CDR1 LNHDA, CDR2 SQIVND (reference sequence).

On this clone itself: At the DNA level, this CDR3 is encoded by other sequences in the same sample as well. The chain is built from TRBV5-1 and TRBJ1-3, with 7 bases fitting TRBD1. Germline V gives CDR1 SGHRS, CDR2 YFSETQ. J was trimmed by 6 bases and V by 0 bases; bases with no gene match: 3. The CDR3 has 14 residues. The CDR3 spells CASSLAQGVNTIYF. The CDR3 DNA reads as TGCGCCAGCAGCTTGGCCCAGGGGGTAAACACCATATATTTT. The full variable domain, with the rest looked up from reference TRBV5-1 and TRBJ1-3, is KAGVTQTPRYLIKTRGQQVTLSCSPISGHRSVSWYQQTPGQGLQFLFEYFSETQRNKGNFPGRFSGRQFSNSRSEMNVSTLELGDSALYLCASSLAQGVNTIYFGEGSWLTVV.

This clone was seen only a few times. The genes are TRBV4-3 and TRBJ2-6; D gene unclear. The germline V and J ends were trimmed by 0 bases and 0 bases, with 3 bases remaining between them. The CDR3 sequence is 15 residues long. Per germline, CDR1 LGHNA and CDR2 YSLEER. CDR3 residues: CASSQESSGANVLTF. CDR3 sequence (DNA): TGCGCCAGCAGCCAAGAGAGCTCTGGGGCCAACGTCCTGACTTTC.

The CDR3 protein is CASTSGTGVTEAFF. In DNA, the CDR3 is TGTGCCAGCACATCCGGGACAGGGGTCACTGAAGCTTTCTTT. This rearrangement joins TRBV5-6 to TRBJ1-1; TRBD1 agrees at 10 bases. From germline, CDR1 is SGHDT and CDR2 YYEEEE. The CDR3 totals 14 residues. J was trimmed by 4 bases and V by 6 bases; bases with no gene match: 6.

The V gene is TRBV4-1, the J gene TRBJ1-5, with 8 nucleotides matching TRBD1. The CDR3 length is 16 residues. Per germline, CDR1 MGHRA and CDR2 YSYEKL. The trim removed 3 bases at V and 1 base at J, leaving 5 bases unmatched. CDR3 amino acids: CASSHSTGVSNQPQHF. The CDR3 bases are TGCGCCAGCAGCCATTCGACAGGGGTAAGCAATCAGCCCCAGCATTTT.

The chain couples TRBV4-3 to TRBJ1-2; 7 nucleotides line up with TRBD1. With 2 bases clipped from V and 8 bases from J, the junction kept 11 bases outside the gene matches. Germline CDR1 is LGHNA and CDR2 is YSLEER. The CDR3 consists of 15 residues. As DNA, the CDR3 is TGCGCCAGCAGCCAAATCGGGACAGCCGTAACGGGCTACACCTTC. Translating gives CASSQIGTAVTGYTF.

This rearrangement joins TRBV18 to TRBJ2-1, with 7 bases identical to TRBD1. The trim removed 11 bases at V and 0 bases at J, leaving 7 bases unmatched. The CDR3 consists of 14 residues. Germline values: CDR1 KGHSH, CDR2 LQKENI. The CDR3 protein is CAPRGHNSYNEQFF. The CDR3 DNA is TGTGCCCCTAGGGGGCACAACTCCTACAATGAGCAGTTCTTC.

This rearrangement joins TRBV9 to TRBJ2-7; 7 nucleotides align to TRBD2. This CDR3 contains 14 residues. The V gene's germline CDR1 is SGDLS and CDR2 YYNGEE. V lost 10 bases and J lost 6; bases outside the gene matches: 16. The CDR3 region has the DNA TGTGCCGGGGCGGGGGACGGGGACCTTGGCGAGCAGTACTTC. Its protein product is CAGAGDGDLGEQYF.

The chain recombines TRBV5-1 with TRBJ2-5; possibly TRBD2 for D (6 bases). V dropped 4 bases and J dropped 1 base, with 14 bases sitting between them. In germline, CDR1 is SGHRS, CDR2 YFSETQ. This CDR3 comprises 15 residues. The CDR3 spells CASSLSRGTQETQYF. DNA of the CDR3: TGCGCCAGCAGCCTAAGTCGGGGGACCCAAGAGACCCAGTACTTC.

The chain recombines TRBV19 with TRBJ2-6, with TRBD1 identical over 10 bases. This CDR3 is 16 amino acids long. Germline V gene sequence: CDR1 LNHDA, CDR2 SQIVND (reference sequence). Trimming cost V 4 bases and J 1 base; bases outside gene matches: 1. As DNA, the CDR3 is TGTGCCAGTAGTACGGGACAGGGGTCTGGGGCCAACGTCCTGACTTTC. This gives the protein CASSTGQGSGANVLTF.

The chain is built from TRBV10-3 and TRBJ1-5, with 8 bases lining up with TRBD1. CDR3 size: 15 residues. Looked up from germline, CDR1 is ENHRY and CDR2 is SYGVKD. Trimming removed 0 bases from V and 7 bases from J; junction bases left unmatched: 5. CDR3 residues: CAISESAGTGQPQHF. CDR3 in DNA: TGTGCCATCAGTGAGTCTGCAGGGACAGGCCAGCCCCAGCATTTT.

This clone was seen only a few times. The genes are TRBV2 and TRBJ1-1, with a tentative D call TRBD1 (6 bases). The V end lost 3 bases, the J end lost 0 bases, and 14 bases lay between the germline ends. The CDR3 length is 16 residues. Germline CDR1 is SNHLY and CDR2 is FYNNEI. DNA for the CDR3: TGTGCCAGCAGTGACGAGGAAACAGGGTTGAACACTGAAGCTTTCTTT. It specifies CASSDEETGLNTEAFF.

The rearrangement links TRBV4-1 to TRBJ2-7, with TRBD1 as a possible D gene (6 bases). This CDR3 comprises 14 residues. In germline, CDR1 is MGHRA, CDR2 YSYEKL. V was cut by 1 base and J by 10 bases, with 17 bases left in between. CDR3 sequence reads: CASSQGGKGEIQYF. In DNA, the CDR3 is TGCGCCAGCAGCCAAGGAGGCAAGGGGGAGATACAGTACTTC.

This chain uses TRBV6-5 with TRBJ2-5; TRBD2 aligns across 7 bases. Trimming removed 2 bases from V and 1 base from J; junction bases left unmatched: 1. In germline, CDR1 is MNHEY, CDR2 SVGAGI. The CDR3 is 14 residues long. The DNA for the CDR3 is TGTGCCAGCAGTTACGGGGGGGTCCAAGAGACCCAGTACTTC. Its translation: CASSYGGVQETQYF.

V is TRBV5-1 and J is TRBJ1-2, with D possibly TRBD1 on 6 matching bases. The CDR3 runs 15 residues. V gave up 4 bases and J gave up 4 bases, with 17 bases separating them. Germline CDR1 and CDR2: SGHRS and YFSETQ. CDR3 coding DNA: TGCGCCAGCAGCAAAACAGATACAGGGCTCTATGGCTACACCTTC. Translating it yields CASSKTDTGLYGYTF.

CDR3: CASSESGYSSYNEQFF. The CDR3 DNA follows: TGTGCCAGCAGTGAGTCTGGTTATAGCTCCTACAATGAGCAGTTCTTC. V gene TRBV6-1 combines with J gene TRBJ2-1; no reliable D call. Per the germline V gene, CDR1 is MNHNS and CDR2 is SASEGT. Deletions cut 3 bases from V and 0 bases from J, with 12 bases between. This CDR3 region has 16 residues.

This chain uses TRBV25-1 with TRBJ1-1; TRBD1 is a possible D gene (6 bases). The CDR3 covers 14 residues. Germline V CDR1 and CDR2: MGHDK, SYGVNS. V was cut by 4 bases and J by 1 base, with 10 bases left in between. In DNA form, the CDR3 reads TGTGCCAGCAGTGCCGAGACAGGGAACACTGAAGCTTTCTTT. Its protein is CASSAETGNTEAFF.

The chain uses TRBV27 and TRBJ2-1; 8 positions agree with TRBD2. The J segment lost 1 base and the V segment lost 6 bases, leaving 8 bases of the junction unmatched. Germline values: CDR1 MNHEY, CDR2 SMNVEV (reference sequence). The CDR3 has 16 amino acids. The CDR3 coding sequence is TGTGCCAGCAGATCCCTTAGCGGGGAATCCTACAATGAGCAGTTCTTC. Its protein product is CASRSLSGESYNEQFF.

The chain recombines TRBV19 with TRBJ1-6; weak D call: TRBD1 (5 bases). In germline, CDR1 is LNHDA, CDR2 SQIVND (reference sequence). V was trimmed by 6 bases and J by 5 bases, leaving 14 bases between them. The CDR3 is 15 amino acids. CDR3 sequence: CASSGGRVDNSPLHF. CDR3 nucleotide sequence: TGTGCCAGTAGCGGTGGCAGGGTTGATAATTCACCCCTCCACTTT.

This clone was detected only once. The gene calls are TRBV28 and TRBJ1-1, with D tentatively TRBD1 (5 bases). Germline assignment: CDR1 MDHEN and CDR2 SYDVKM. Trimming pared 6 bases from V and 3 bases from J, leaving 20 bases between. The CDR3 consists of 16 residues. CDR3 sequence (DNA): TGTGCCAGCAGCTTAGGGGCTCCGGGACTGCACACTGAAGCTTTCTTT. This sequence encodes CASSLGAPGLHTEAFF.

Only one count was recorded for this clone. The V gene is TRBV7-3, the J gene TRBJ2-7; 11 bases are a match to TRBD2. J lost 0 bases, V lost 5 bases, and 9 bases had no gene match. The CDR3 has 17 amino acids. CDR1 is SGHTA and CDR2 is FQGTGA in the germline V gene. Written as DNA, the CDR3 is TGTGCCAGCAGCCCCGGTGCGACTAGCGGGGCCTCCTACGAGCAGTACTTC. Protein sequence: CASSPGATSGASYEQYF.

This clone was counted a single time. The chain joins TRBV9 to TRBJ2-2; TRBD1 matches 7 bases. Germline CDR1 is SGDLS and CDR2 is YYNGEE. The CDR3 spans 15 residues. With V trimmed by 4 bases and J by 4 bases, 7 bases remained unmatched. Written as DNA, the CDR3 is TGTGCCAGCAGCCGGGTGGGACAGCTCACCGGGGAGCTGTTTTTT. Encoded protein: CASSRVGQLTGELFF.

The chain has TRBV28 and TRBJ1-5, with TRBD1 as a possible D gene (6 bases). CDR1 and CDR2 from the germline V gene are MDHEN and SYDVKM. This CDR3 spans 14 amino acids. Trimming removed 5 bases at V and 10 bases at J, with 18 bases between. The CDR3 here is CASSPFDHRDPQHF. DNA of the CDR3: TGTGCCAGCAGTCCCTTCGACCACAGGGATCCCCAGCATTTT.

The chain carries TRBV30 and TRBJ1-1; 7 positions match TRBD1. Trimming cost V 0 bases and J 0 bases; bases outside gene matches: 4. The CDR3 has 15 amino acids. The germline V gene encodes CDR1 GTSNPN and CDR2 SVGIG (reference sequence). DNA for the CDR3: TGTGCCTGGAGTGTCGGAGGGGGCATGAACACTGAAGCTTTCTTT. This translates into CAWSVGGGMNTEAFF.

This clone showed up just a few times. The chain carries TRBV6-5 and TRBJ1-1, with a weak D call TRBD1 (5 bases). This CDR3 is built from 15 residues. Germline CDR1 MNHEY, CDR2 SVGAGI. Trimming left V 0 bases short and J 5 bases short, with 13 bases between. CDR3 coding DNA: TGTGCCAGCAGTTACTCGATTATGGGGCTTACTGAAGCTTTCTTT. This encodes CASSYSIMGLTEAFF.

The chain employs TRBV11-2 and TRBJ1-1; 7 bases fit TRBD1. CDR3 length equals 15 residues. The germline gives CDR1 SGHAT, CDR2 FQNNGV. Unmatched junction bases numbered 7, after V lost 1 base and J lost 5 bases. The CDR3 reads CASSLGVRGETEAFF. The CDR3 DNA reads TGTGCCAGCAGCTTAGGGGTCAGGGGGGAGACTGAAGCTTTCTTT.

The chain is built from TRBV11-2 and TRBJ2-7; no firm D call. Germline-derived CDR1 and CDR2 are SGHAT and FQNNGV. The CDR3 loop spans 13 amino acids. Trimming took off 5 bases at V and 2 bases at J, with 10 bases between the two ends. The CDR3 region has the DNA TGTGCCAGCAGCCATGTGGCAGCCTACGAGCAGTACTTC. Translating gives CASSHVAAYEQYF. Full variable domain (outside the CDR3, taken from reference TRBV11-2 and TRBJ2-7): EAGVAQSPRYKIIEKRQSVAFWCNPISGHATLYWYQQILGQGPKLLIQFQNNGVVDDSQLPKDRFSAERLKGVDSTLKIQPAKLEDSAVYLCASSHVAAYEQYFGPGTRLTVT.

The chain carries TRBV6-5 and TRBJ2-5, with 10 nucleotides matching TRBD2. Germline V gene sequence: CDR1 MNHEY, CDR2 SVGAGI. The CDR3 spans 15 residues. V lost 6 bases and J lost 1; bases outside the gene matches: 5. The CDR3 coding sequence is TGTGCCAGCAGCGACGGACTAGCGGTCCAAGAGACCCAGTACTTC. This codes for CASSDGLAVQETQYF.

As regards this clone: An end of the junction differs from the germline gene, which may be a read error. Here the CDR3 reads CASSLGQGNNSPLHF. CDR3 nucleotides: TGTGCTAGCAGCTTGGGGCAGGGGAATAATTCACCCCTCCACTTT. This chain links TRBV7-7 with TRBJ1-6; a possible D gene is TRBD1 (6 bases). The CDR3 loop spans 15 amino acids. The germline V gene has CDR1 SSHAT and CDR2 FNYEAQ (reference sequence).

V usage is TRBV6-6 and J usage is TRBJ2-7; 10 positions match TRBD2. J lost 6 bases, V lost 2 bases, and 1 base had no gene match. CDR3 length equals 13 residues. The V gene's germline CDR1 is MNHNY and CDR2 SVGAGI (reference sequence). The CDR3 nucleotides are TGTGCCAGCAGTTACAGCGGGAGGGTCGAGCAGTACTTC. As protein: CASSYSGRVEQYF.

V is TRBV7-2 and J is TRBJ1-2, with D possibly matching TRBD1 (5 bases). Looked up from germline, CDR1 is SGHTA and CDR2 is FQGNSA. Trimming removed 4 bases at V and 5 bases at J, with 11 bases between. This CDR3 has 13 amino acids. In nucleotides, the CDR3 is TGTGCCAGCAGCTCAGCCAGGGTATATGGCTACACCTTC. Translation: CASSSARVYGYTF.